Listed below are T cell receptor beta chains from one sample, sequenced in a study of identical twins. Each CDR3 protein is one row after TCRdb ran MiXCR on the 5' RACE reads. The table has around 370,000 distinct CDR3 sequences, 9% seen once. Sequencing was done on a sample of naive T cells sorted from blood. The receptors shown here come from a woman between 50 and 59 years old in good health. Each CDR3 is given with its conserved first and last residue. The D gene is left open where the match is weak. Clone sizes are given selectively: once, few, many, or a class where the clone is expanded.

clone size	D gene	V gene	J gene	CDR3 DNA	CDR3 protein
few	-	TRBV5-6	TRBJ2-5	TGTGCCAGCAGCCCGGGGTCCGTCCAAGAGACCCAGTACTTC	CASSPGSVQETQYF
few	TRBD1	TRBV6-1	TRBJ2-7	TGTGCCAGCAGGGGGACAGGGGGAATACTATTGAACGAGCAGTACTTC	CASRGTGGILLNEQYF
many	TRBD2	TRBV12-3/TRBV12-4	TRBJ2-1	TGTGCCAGCAGTTTTTTGAGAACTAGCGGGAGGGCCAGCTCCTACAATGAGCAGTTCTTC	CASSFLRTSGRASSYNEQFF
few	TRBD2	TRBV11-1	TRBJ2-1	TGTGCCAGCAGCCCCGGGAGCGGGAGGGCCCGTGAGCAGTTCTTC	CASSPGSGRAREQFF
-	TRBD2	TRBV20-1	TRBJ2-1	TGCAGTGCTAGAGGCCAACTAGCGGGTCGATCCTACAATGAGCAGTTCTTC	CSARGQLAGRSYNEQFF
-	TRBD2	TRBV3-1	TRBJ2-1	TGTGCCAGCAGCCCATCGGGACTAGCGGGCTTGGGGCAGTTCTTC	CASSPSGLAGLGQFF
-	-	TRBV5-1	TRBJ2-1	TGCGCCAGCACATCAGGGCCTGGTGAGCAGTTCTTC	CASTSGPGEQFF
-	TRBD1	TRBV30	TRBJ2-2	TGTGCCTGGAGGGGACAGAGGCACACCGGGGAGCTGTTTTTT	CAWRGQRHTGELFF
-	-	TRBV6-5	TRBJ2-3	TGTGCCAGCAGTTTGGGGAAAAATACGCAGTATTTT	CASSLGKNTQYF
-	TRBD1	TRBV20-1	TRBJ2-7	TGCAGTGCTAGCGGACAGGACTACGAGCAGTACTTC	CSASGQDYEQYF
few	TRBD1	TRBV7-9	TRBJ2-3	TGTGCCAGCAGCTTGGGACAGGGGGCAACAGATACGCAGTATTTT	CASSLGQGATDTQYF
-	-	TRBV5-1	TRBJ2-6	TGCGCCAGCAGCTTAACGCAGGGGGCCAACGTCCTGACTTTC	CASSLTQGANVLTF
few	-	TRBV9	TRBJ2-1	TGTGCCAGCAGCGGGGGCGTCTACAATGAGCAGTTCTTC	CASSGGVYNEQFF
many	-	TRBV20-1	TRBJ2-5	TGCAGTGCTAGCCGCGGACAGTTACAAGAGACCCAGTACTTC	CSASRGQLQETQYF
many	TRBD2	TRBV12-3/TRBV12-4	TRBJ2-4	TGTGCCAGCAGGACGACCGGGAGGGCCAAAAACATTCAGTACTTC	CASRTTGRAKNIQYF
-	TRBD2	TRBV7-9	TRBJ2-3	TGTGCCAGCAGCCCCTCCAGCGGGGGAAGCACAGATACGCAGTATTTT	CASSPSSGGSTDTQYF
many	TRBD2	TRBV5-1	TRBJ2-1	TGCGCCAGCACCGATAGCGGGAGAGGCGATGAGCAGTTCTTC	CASTDSGRGDEQFF
many	-	TRBV10-3	TRBJ2-1	TGTGCCATCAGAGGGGACAATGAGCAGTTCTTC	CAIRGDNEQFF
few	-	TRBV10-3	TRBJ2-1	TGTGCCATCAGGACCGGGACTTCTGGGGATGAGCAGTTCTTC	CAIRTGTSGDEQFF
few	TRBD2	TRBV5-1	TRBJ2-5	TGCGCCAGCAGCACTGGACTAGCACCAGTGACCCAGTACTTC	CASSTGLAPVTQYF
few	-	TRBV27	TRBJ1-3	TGTGCCAGCAGTTCTAACTGGAACTCTGGAAACACCATATATTTT	CASSSNWNSGNTIYF
-	TRBD1	TRBV24-1	TRBJ2-7	TGTGCCACCAGTGACCCAGGACAGGGTTCCTACGAGCAGTACTTC	CATSDPGQGSYEQYF
-	-	TRBV19	TRBJ2-7	TGTGCCAGTAGTATAGTCCCGGACAACTCCTACGAGCAGTACTTC	CASSIVPDNSYEQYF
many	-	TRBV12-3/TRBV12-4	TRBJ2-2	TGTGCCAGCAGTTGGAACGGGGAGCTGTTTTTT	CASSWNGELFF
-	TRBD1	TRBV3-1	TRBJ2-3	TGTGCCAGCAGCCACAGACCGGGACAGCCGCTCACAGATACGCAGTATTTT	CASSHRPGQPLTDTQYF
few	TRBD2	TRBV10-1	TRBJ2-1	TGCGCCAGCAGTGAGTCGCCAAGCGGGGATTACAATGAGCAGTTCTTC	CASSESPSGDYNEQFF
few	-	TRBV6-5	TRBJ2-3	TGTGCCAGCAGTCCCTGGCCTCCCCGAGATACGCAGTATTTT	CASSPWPPRDTQYF
-	-	TRBV6-5	TRBJ2-1	TGTGCCAGCAGTCAGCTCAATGAGCAGTTCTTC	CASSQLNEQFF
-	-	TRBV10-3	TRBJ2-5	TGTGCCATCAGCAATCCGGAACTTGAGGAGAAGACCCAGTACTTC	CAISNPELEEKTQYF
-	-	TRBV12-3/TRBV12-4	TRBJ2-3	TGTGCCAGCAGTCCTCAGTCACAGAATACGCAGTATTTT	CASSPQSQNTQYF
few	TRBD1	TRBV7-3	TRBJ2-7	TGTGCCAGCAGCTTAGGGACAGGGGACGAGCAGTACTTC	CASSLGTGDEQYF
many	-	TRBV5-1	TRBJ2-1	TGCGCCAGCAGATATGTCGGGGACTACAATGAGCAGTTCTTC	CASRYVGDYNEQFF
-	-	TRBV27	TRBJ2-2	TGTGCCAGCAGTTTCGAACTCGGTTACGGGGAGCTGTTTTTT	CASSFELGYGELFF
-	TRBD1	TRBV5-1	TRBJ1-2	TGCGCCAGCTCCTTCGACAGGGCGGACTATGGCTACACCTTC	CASSFDRADYGYTF
few	-	TRBV3-1	TRBJ2-3	TGTGCCAGCAGCCATCTCTCGGAAGATACGCAGTATTTT	CASSHLSEDTQYF
few	-	TRBV10-2	TRBJ1-4	TGCGCCAGCTCCGAGACTAATGAAAAACTGTTTTTT	CASSETNEKLFF
many	-	TRBV18	TRBJ2-5	TGTGCCAGCTCACCACCGGAAGAGACCCAGTACTTC	CASSPPEETQYF
-	TRBD1	TRBV28	TRBJ2-2	TGTGCCAGCACCCCGGGACAGGGACTTTATGGGTGGCTGTTTTTT	CASTPGQGLYGWLFF
many	-	TRBV7-2	TRBJ2-7	TGTGCCAGCAGCTCCCGATTCCCCCGGAGTACCTACGAGCAGTACTTC	CASSSRFPRSTYEQYF
many	TRBD2	TRBV6-4	TRBJ2-3	TGTGCCAGCAGTGAACTAGCGGGAGGGCCCACAGATACGCAGTATTTT	CASSELAGGPTDTQYF
many	-	TRBV10-3	TRBJ2-7	TGTGCCATCAGTGAGTCCCCTGACGACTACGAGCAGTACTTC	CAISESPDDYEQYF
-	TRBD1	TRBV9	TRBJ2-1	TGTGCCAGCAGCGCTCAACCCTGGACAGGGGATGGAGAGCAGTTCTTC	CASSAQPWTGDGEQFF
-	TRBD2	TRBV6-6	TRBJ2-1	TGTGCCAGTAAGGGACTACTCAATGAGCAGTTCTTC	CASKGLLNEQFF
-	-	TRBV27	TRBJ2-2	TGTGCCAGCAGTTCCTATACCACCGGGGAGCTGTTTTTT	CASSSYTTGELFF
many	-	TRBV29-1	TRBJ2-3	TGCAGCGTTCACTTTATCGGGACTAGCACAGATACGCAGTATTTT	CSVHFIGTSTDTQYF
many	TRBD1	TRBV24-1	TRBJ2-2	TGTGCCACCAGTGACCCTTCGGTGACAGGGGCTTTCACCGGGGAGCTGTTTTTT	CATSDPSVTGAFTGELFF
few	TRBD2	TRBV5-1	TRBJ2-5	TGCGCCAGCAGCCGCCCCCGGACTAGCGGGAGACATCAAGAGACCCAGTACTTC	CASSRPRTSGRHQETQYF
few	TRBD2	TRBV6-2/TRBV6-3	TRBJ2-5	TGTGCCAGCAGCCAAAGTGTTATTGGCGGGAGGGAGACCCAGTACTTC	CASSQSVIGGRETQYF
-	-	TRBV20-1	TRBJ2-5	TGCAGTGCTAGAGGGGCGGCTGGATATGAGACCCAGTACTTC	CSARGAAGYETQYF
many	-	TRBV7-8	TRBJ2-1	TGTGCCAGCAGCGTAAGTACCGAGCAGTTCTTC	CASSVSTEQFF
-	-	TRBV27	TRBJ2-1	TGTGCCAGCAGGGAGGCTGTCATTAATGAGCAGTTCTTC	CASREAVINEQFF
few	-	TRBV11-2	TRBJ2-5	TGTGCCAGCAGCTTAGTTGGGGCCGCAGGGTTGGAGACCCAGTACTTC	CASSLVGAAGLETQYF
many	TRBD2	TRBV3-1	TRBJ2-1	TGTGCCAGCAGCCAAGCGCCCGGGACTAGCGGGAGAGAATACAATGAGCAGTTCTTC	CASSQAPGTSGREYNEQFF
few	TRBD2	TRBV5-1	TRBJ2-3	TGCGCCAGCAGCTCGGGACTAGCGGGAGGCGGTTTCACAGATACGCAGTATTTT	CASSSGLAGGGFTDTQYF
many	-	TRBV29-1	TRBJ2-1	TGCAGCGTTGAGGGCGTTGAAGGGAATGATGAGAATGAGCAGTTCTTC	CSVEGVEGNDENEQFF